A selection of T cell receptor beta chains follows, all from one sample in a study. TCRdb re-called the 5' RACE reads through MiXCR, storing one row per CDR3 protein. The sample yields tens of thousands of distinct CDR3 sequences, approximately 19% seen once. Sequencing input: naive CD4+ T cells sorted from a lymph node. These TCRs come from a female donor with breast cancer. Both conserved end residues are part of each CDR3. D genes are given only for firm matches. For some rows the clone size is stated as once, few or many, or as a class when expanded; others skip it.

V: TRBV15
size: few
J: TRBJ2-5
D: -
CDR3: CATSREYGLGMLETQYF
DNA: TGTGCCACCAGCAGAGAGTACGGGCTAGGGATGCTGGAGACCCAGTACTTC

V: TRBV6-5
size: many
J: TRBJ2-7
D: -
CDR3: CASSYSIGNYEQYF
DNA: TGTGCCAGCAGTTACTCAATAGGGAACTACGAGCAGTACTTC

V: TRBV7-6
size: many
J: TRBJ2-1
D: TRBD2
CDR3: CASSLAAGLDEQFF
DNA: TGTGCCAGCAGTCTAGCGGCGGGCCTAGATGAGCAGTTCTTC

V: TRBV5-1
size: -
J: TRBJ1-1
D: -
CDR3: CASSLGDGMNTEAFF
DNA: TGCGCCAGCAGCTTGGGGGACGGCATGAACACTGAAGCTTTCTTT

V: TRBV7-2
size: many
J: TRBJ1-2
D: -
CDR3: CASSPYIPDSSGYTF
DNA: TGTGCCAGCAGCCCATACATTCCGGACAGCTCTGGCTACACCTTC

V: TRBV20-1
size: few
J: TRBJ1-4
D: -
CDR3: CSARGTNEKLFF
DNA: TGCAGTGCTAGGGGCACTAATGAAAAACTGTTTTTT

V: TRBV5-1
size: -
J: TRBJ1-1
D: -
CDR3: CAGSLDNGNTEAFF
DNA: TGCGCCGGCAGCTTAGACAATGGGAACACTGAAGCTTTCTTT

V: TRBV29-1
size: many
J: TRBJ2-7
D: -
CDR3: CSVKDLWSEQYF
DNA: TGCAGCGTAAAGGACCTTTGGTCCGAGCAGTACTTC

V: TRBV6-1
size: -
J: TRBJ2-5
D: -
CDR3: CASVLQETQHF
DNA: TGTGCCAGCGTTCTTCAAGAGACCCAGCACTTC

V: TRBV7-9
size: few
J: TRBJ1-1
D: -
CDR3: CASSSRSGITEAFF
DNA: TGTGCCAGCAGTTCACGCTCGGGGATCACTGAAGCTTTCTTT

V: TRBV7-2
size: many
J: TRBJ2-1
D: -
CDR3: CASSSENYEQFF
DNA: TGTGCCAGCAGCTCGGAGAACTATGAGCAGTTCTTC

V: TRBV11-3
size: few
J: TRBJ2-1
D: -
CDR3: CASSKPGGDEQFF
DNA: TGTGCCAGCAGTAAACCCGGGGGCGATGAGCAGTTCTTC

V: TRBV20-1
size: few
J: TRBJ2-1
D: -
CDR3: CSGRPRQRYNEQFF
DNA: TGCAGTGGCCGACCGAGACAGAGATACAATGAGCAGTTCTTC

V: TRBV24-1
size: -
J: TRBJ2-3
D: TRBD2
CDR3: CATSDVGLGGTDTQYF
DNA: TGTGCCACCAGTGACGTGGGACTAGGGGGCACAGATACGCAGTATTTT

V: TRBV28
size: -
J: TRBJ2-3
D: -
CDR3: CASTPRWAPTDTQYF
DNA: TGTGCCAGCACCCCTCGGTGGGCCCCCACAGATACGCAGTATTTT

V: TRBV7-9
size: -
J: TRBJ1-2
D: -
CDR3: CASSVEDYGYTF
DNA: TGTGCCAGCAGCGTCGAAGATTATGGCTACACCTTC

V: TRBV6-2/TRBV6-3
size: many
J: TRBJ2-7
D: -
CDR3: CASKDSGYYYEQYF
DNA: TGTGCCAGCAAGGATAGCGGCTATTACTACGAGCAGTACTTC

V: TRBV28
size: -
J: TRBJ2-2
D: -
CDR3: CASRLKLNTGELFF
DNA: TGTGCCAGCAGACTAAAATTGAACACCGGGGAGCTGTTTTTT

V: TRBV5-1
size: few
J: TRBJ2-7
D: -
CDR3: CASSLDPFVFEQYF
DNA: TGCGCCAGCAGCTTGGACCCTTTCGTTTTCGAGCAGTACTTC

V: TRBV6-2/TRBV6-3
size: -
J: TRBJ1-1
D: -
CDR3: CASSREGGLVTEAFF
DNA: TGTGCCAGCAGTAGGGAAGGAGGTTTGGTCACTGAAGCTTTCTTT

V: TRBV7-2
size: -
J: TRBJ1-3
D: -
CDR3: CASSPREDPSGNTIYF
DNA: TGTGCCAGCAGCCCCCGGGAAGACCCCTCTGGAAACACCATATATTTT

V: TRBV6-2/TRBV6-3
size: -
J: TRBJ2-1
D: TRBD2
CDR3: CASSSGTSGGDYNEQFF
DNA: TGTGCCAGCAGTTCGGGGACTAGCGGGGGAGATTACAATGAGCAGTTCTTC

V: TRBV27
size: once
J: TRBJ1-1
D: -
CDR3: CASSLTRDMDTEAFF
DNA: TGTGCCAGCAGTTTAACCAGGGACATGGACACTGAAGCTTTCTTT

V: TRBV5-1
size: few
J: TRBJ2-1
D: TRBD2
CDR3: CASSFRAGGDNEQFF
DNA: TGCGCCAGCAGCTTCAGGGCGGGAGGGGACAATGAGCAGTTCTTC

V: TRBV12-3/TRBV12-4
size: few
J: TRBJ2-7
D: TRBD2
CDR3: CASSSSSGTYEQYF
DNA: TGTGCCAGCAGTTCTTCTAGCGGGACTTACGAGCAGTACTTC

V: TRBV5-1
size: -
J: TRBJ2-3
D: -
CDR3: CASRGGPSTDTQYF
DNA: TGCGCCAGCAGAGGAGGACCCAGCACAGATACGCAGTATTTT

V: TRBV7-2
size: -
J: TRBJ1-2
D: -
CDR3: CASSLDWNYGYTF
DNA: TGTGCCAGCAGCCTAGACTGGAACTATGGCTACACCTTC

V: TRBV11-2
size: few
J: TRBJ1-2
D: -
CDR3: CASSFSRSYGYTF
DNA: TGTGCCAGCAGCTTCTCGAGGAGCTATGGCTACACCTTC

V: TRBV6-1
size: many
J: TRBJ2-5
D: -
CDR3: CASSDFGAETQYF
DNA: TGTGCCAGCAGTGACTTTGGGGCAGAGACCCAGTACTTC

V: TRBV20-1
size: -
J: TRBJ1-6
D: -
CDR3: CSARPGGTNSPLHF
DNA: TGCAGTGCCCGACCTGGGGGGACTAATTCACCCCTCCACTTT

V: TRBV7-2
size: -
J: TRBJ2-7
D: TRBD2
CDR3: CASSRGRLAGEQYF
DNA: TGTGCCAGCAGCCGAGGGAGACTAGCGGGCGAGCAGTACTTC

V: TRBV4-1
size: -
J: TRBJ2-2
D: -
CDR3: CASSQEWRGRWELFF
DNA: TGCGCCAGCAGCCAAGAATGGAGGGGACGTTGGGAGCTGTTTTTT

V: TRBV29-1
size: many
J: TRBJ2-3
D: TRBD2
CDR3: CSVEPSGRTDTQYF
DNA: TGCAGCGTTGAGCCTAGCGGCCGCACAGATACGCAGTATTTT

V: TRBV5-1
size: -
J: TRBJ2-1
D: -
CDR3: CASSFLQGEGNEQFF
DNA: TGTGCCAGCAGCTTCTTACAGGGCGAAGGCAATGAGCAGTTCTTC

V: TRBV5-1
size: -
J: TRBJ2-2
D: TRBD1
CDR3: CASSARDRGGTGELFF
DNA: TGCGCCAGCAGCGCCCGGGACAGGGGAGGAACCGGGGAGCTGTTTTTT

V: TRBV28
size: many
J: TRBJ1-4
D: -
CDR3: CASSSGEKLFF
DNA: TGTGCCAGCAGTAGCGGGGAAAAACTGTTTTTT

V: TRBV20-1
size: many
J: TRBJ1-6
D: -
CDR3: CSASSGMVDSPLHF
DNA: TGCAGTGCTAGTTCAGGGATGGTTGATTCACCCCTCCACTTT

V: TRBV7-6
size: -
J: TRBJ2-1
D: TRBD1
CDR3: CASSIGQANIGNEQFF
DNA: TGTGCCAGCAGCATAGGACAGGCTAATATCGGCAATGAGCAGTTCTTC

V: TRBV4-2
size: -
J: TRBJ2-5
D: -
CDR3: CASSQELSQETQYF
DNA: TGTGCCAGCAGCCAAGAATTGTCCCAAGAGACCCAGTACTTC

V: TRBV7-2
size: medium-sized
J: TRBJ1-1
D: -
CDR3: CASSLATALGTEAFF
DNA: TGTGCCAGCAGCTTAGCCACAGCACTCGGGACTGAAGCTTTCTTT

V: TRBV30
size: -
J: TRBJ2-1
D: -
CDR3: CAWSGLLF
DNA: TGCGCCTGGAGTGGTTTGCTCTTC

V: TRBV6-2/TRBV6-3
size: -
J: TRBJ2-1
D: TRBD2
CDR3: CASSHSRLAGDNEQFF
DNA: TGTGCCAGCAGTCATTCCCGACTAGCGGGAGACAATGAGCAGTTCTTC

V: TRBV6-1
size: few
J: TRBJ2-4
D: -
CDR3: CASTGLAKNIQYF
DNA: TGTGCCAGCACAGGGTTAGCCAAAAACATTCAGTACTTC

V: TRBV5-1
size: many
J: TRBJ2-1
D: -
CDR3: CASSLAEPYNEQFF
DNA: TGCGCCAGCAGCTTGGCGGAACCGTACAATGAGCAGTTCTTC